What follows is one TCR beta chain and its context. The sample is drawn from a study of blood T cell repertoires in COVID-19. Methods used by the authors: Counts of nucleated cells, estimated from reference gene primer amplification, were obtained. Sequenced by immunoSEQ multiplex PCR; TCRdb stores in-frame clones only, minus some. V and J calls and clone size follow that table, whereas D and trimming were derived from the DNA. The data show around 20,000 clones, about 90% seen once. Germline CDR1 and CDR2: SGDLS and YYNGEE. This CDR3 region has 18 residues. J lost 4 bases, V lost 0 bases, and 16 bases had no gene match.

The material sequenced was peripheral blood. This clonotype was sampled from a human donor with active COVID-19. The donor label of this sample is uncertain. V and J are TRBV9 and TRBJ2-7; 7 bases are a match to TRBD1. This CDR3 is CASSVGGDRVPGDYEQYF. The DNA of the CDR3 is TGTGCCAGCAGCGTAGGAGGAGACAGGGTCCCTGGGGATTACGAGCAGTACTTC. The complete variable domain, with remaining parts taken from reference TRBV9 and TRBJ2-7, reads DSGVTQTPKHLITATGQRVTLRCSPRSGDLSVYWYQQSLDQGLQFLIQYYNGEERAKGNILERFSAQQFPDLHSELNLSSLELGDSALYFCASSVGGDRVPGDYEQYFGPGTRLTVT.